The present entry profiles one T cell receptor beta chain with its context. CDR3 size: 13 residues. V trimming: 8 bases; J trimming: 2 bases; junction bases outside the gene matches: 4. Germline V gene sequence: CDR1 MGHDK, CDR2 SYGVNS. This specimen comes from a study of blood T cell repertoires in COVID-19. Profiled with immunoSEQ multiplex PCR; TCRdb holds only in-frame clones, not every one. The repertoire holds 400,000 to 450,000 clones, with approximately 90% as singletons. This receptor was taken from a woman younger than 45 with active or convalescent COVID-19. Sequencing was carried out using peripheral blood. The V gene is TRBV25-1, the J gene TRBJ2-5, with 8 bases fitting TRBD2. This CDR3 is CASRIAGQETQYF. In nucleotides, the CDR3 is TGTGCCAGCCGAATAGCGGGGCAAGAGACCCAGTACTTC. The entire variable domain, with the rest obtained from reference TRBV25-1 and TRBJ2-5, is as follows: EADIYQTPRYLVIGTGKKITLECSQTMGHDKMYWYQQDPGMELHLIHYSYGVNSTEKGDLSSESTVSRIRTEHFPLTLESARPSHTSQYLCASRIAGQETQYFGPGTRLLVL.